The 10 T cell receptor beta chains presented below share a single source sample, sequenced in a study of cytomegalovirus exposure and HLA in healthy donors (dated by TCRdb to the late 2010s). The method was the immunoSEQ multiplex PCR assay. For the multiplex PCR, a mixture combining 60 forward primers for TCR Vbeta segments and 13 reverse primers for TCR Jbeta segments was used. This immuneACCESS table, as held by TCRdb, lists in-frame sequences with V and J called but not all clones. Of the missing ones, under half trace to an unresolved V gene in checked studies; the others have no known cause. For this sample the table gives approximately 150,000 clones, of which roughly 80% were detected only once. The ten largest clones capture about an eighth of the sample. The specimen was PBMCs. The receptors were sampled from a woman in her 40s in good health and CMV-seronegative.

This clone has just a few counts. The CDR3 sequence: CASSLDRTYNEQFF. The CDR3 DNA reads as TGTGCCAGCAGTTTGGACAGGACCTACAATGAGCAGTTCTTC. The rearrangement joins TRBV6-5 to TRBJ2-1, with 7 bases lining up with TRBD1. The ends lost 4 bases at V and 2 bases at J; junction bases unmatched: 2. There are 14 residues in the CDR3. Germline V gives CDR1 MNHEY, CDR2 SVGAGI.

This clone was observed once. V usage is TRBV10-1 and J usage is TRBJ1-2, with 9 bases matching TRBD1. J gave up 4 bases and V 5 bases, and 2 bases lay outside the gene matches. The CDR3 totals 13 residues. Germline V gives CDR1 WNHNN, CDR2 SYGVQD (reference sequence). CDR3 sequence reads: CASSKTGGYGYTF. CDR3 DNA sequence: TGCGCCAGCAGTAAGACAGGGGGCTATGGCTACACCTTC.

The chain combines TRBV27 with TRBJ2-5; possible D gene TRBD2, 5 bases. V was trimmed by 4 bases and J by 5 bases, leaving 14 bases between them. CDR3 length equals 14 residues. Germline values: CDR1 MNHEY, CDR2 SMNVEV (reference sequence). CDR3 in amino acids: CASSSRGPRETQYF. The CDR3 nucleotides are TGTGCCAGCAGTTCCCGGGGTCCCCGGGAGACCCAGTACTTC.

The chain uses TRBV4-2 and TRBJ2-1; perhaps TRBD1 as D (6 bases). Germline V gene sequence: CDR1 LGHNA, CDR2 YNFKEQ. Trimming left V 0 bases short and J 10 bases short, with 19 bases between. CDR3 length: 16 residues. The CDR3 nucleotides are TGTGCCAGCAGCCAAGAAGATGTAACAGGGCGAAAAGAGCAGTTCTTC. This sequence encodes CASSQEDVTGRKEQFF.

This chain uses TRBV20-1 with TRBJ2-4, with a possible D match to TRBD1 (5 bases). CDR1 DFQATT and CDR2 SNEGSKA come from the germline V gene (reference sequence). There are 11 residues in the CDR3. The V end lost 3 bases, the J end lost 12 bases, and 12 bases lay between the germline ends. The CDR3 DNA reads as TGCAGTGCTAGCCGAGAAGACAGTCAGTACTTC. Translating it yields CSASREDSQYF.

The count of this clone is one. V usage is TRBV4-2 and J usage is TRBJ2-7, with 9 bases that match TRBD2. Germline V gene data show CDR1 as LGHNA and CDR2 as YNFKEQ. This CDR3 is built from 16 residues. V shed 1 base, J shed 0 bases, and the junction held 4 bases outside the gene matches. CDR3 nucleotide sequence: TGTGCCAGCAGCCAAGGGGAGCGGGAGGCCTCCTACGAGCAGTACTTC. Amino acid sequence: CASSQGEREASYEQYF.

The CDR3 sequence: CASSHRGLANTEAFF. The CDR3 DNA sequence: TGTGCCAGCAGCCACAGGGGGCTGGCGAACACTGAAGCTTTCTTT. This chain connects TRBV7-8 to TRBJ1-1, with TRBD1 identical over 9 bases. Per the germline V gene, CDR1 is SGHVS and CDR2 is FQNEAQ. The CDR3 contains 15 residues. J gave up 1 base and V 5 bases, and 5 bases lay outside the gene matches. The full variable domain, with the rest looked up from reference TRBV7-8 and TRBJ1-1, is GAGVSQSPRYKVAKRGQDVALRCDPISGHVSLFWYQQALGQGPEFLTYFQNEAQLDKSGLPSDRFFAERPEGSVSTLKIQRTQQEDSAVYLCASSHRGLANTEAFFGQGTRLTVV.

The rearrangement joins TRBV7-9 to TRBJ2-5, with 8 bases that match TRBD1. Germline CDR1 and CDR2: SEHNR and FQNEAQ (reference sequence). V was clipped by 5 bases and J by 5 bases; unmatched bases: 10. The CDR3 runs 15 residues. CDR3 in amino acids: CASSESTGVGETQYF. The CDR3 nucleotides are TGTGCCAGCAGCGAGTCGACAGGGGTCGGGGAGACCCAGTACTTC.

This chain links TRBV9 with TRBJ2-7, with 11 bases lining up with TRBD2. CDR1 and CDR2 from the germline V gene are SGDLS and YYNGEE. Losses at the gene ends were 4 bases for V and 6 bases for J; bases not matched to a gene: 15. This CDR3 comprises 17 residues. CDR3 loop: CASSPEGSGRAGGEQYF. The CDR3 DNA sequence: TGTGCCAGCAGCCCAGAGGGTAGCGGGAGGGCCGGCGGCGAGCAGTACTTC.

This clone appeared a few times. V and J are TRBV2 and TRBJ1-3; 8 bases align to TRBD1. V trimming: 3 bases; J trimming: 0 bases; junction bases outside the gene matches: 4. The germline CDR1 and CDR2 sequences are SNHLY and FYNNEI. The CDR3 extends over 16 amino acids. The chain's CDR3 is CASSEGQVLSGNTIYF. CDR3 DNA: TGTGCCAGCAGTGAGGGACAGGTCCTCTCTGGAAACACCATATATTTT.